The TCR beta chain described here comes from a study of shared clonotypes between healthy human individuals. Caucasian adults living in Nashville, Tennessee, provided all samples. CD8 memory pooled CD45RO+ cells and CCR7-negative CD45RA+ TemRA cells. This CDR3 contains 14 residues. V was pared by 2 bases and J by 5 bases, with 13 bases between. CDR1 and CDR2 from the germline V gene are ENHRY and SYGVKD. Replicate PCRs for sorted subsets used around 200 ng DNA; this equaled some 30,000 T cell genomes. This table comes from immunoSEQ multiplex PCR, and its TCRdb copy is limited to in-frame clones, with some not included. This table has more than 550,000 clones, 90% appearing once.

This rearrangement joins TRBV10-3 to TRBJ2-7; tentative D call: TRBD1 (5 bases). Sequenced: memory CD8+ T cells from PBMCs. Indicated subset: CD45RO+ cells pooled with CCR7-negative TemRA cells. The sequence was obtained from a young man in good health. Some clones in this sample may be carry-over from other donors' samples. CDR3 coding DNA: TGTGCCATCAGTGAGACGGCAGGGAACCACGAGCAGTACTTC. Translation: CAISETAGNHEQYF.